Below, one T cell receptor (beta chain) is given with its context. Here immunoSEQ multiplex PCR was the method, and the copy in TCRdb shows in-frame clones only, minus some. In the table there are about 30,000 clones, 80% to 85% of which are singletons. The sample originates from a study of OX40 agonist ivuxolimab in advanced cancers. With V trimmed by 6 bases and J by 2 bases, 6 bases remained unmatched. Germline-derived CDR1 and CDR2 are MNHNS and SASEGT. The CDR3 totals 15 residues. Here the sequenced sample was CD4+ or CD8+ T cells sorted from blood, taken in a trial of the OX40 agonist ivuxolimab. This chain links TRBV6-1 with TRBJ2-2, with 7 bases lining up with TRBD1. The receptor was isolated from an adult with an advanced solid tumor such as melanoma, head and neck, liver or kidney cancer. The chain's CDR3 is CASSQGTDNTGELFF. In DNA, the CDR3 is TGTGCCAGCAGCCAGGGGACAGACAACACCGGGGAGCTGTTTTTT.